These 30 T cell receptor beta chains share one sample of origin, sequenced in a study of radiation and T cells in renal cell carcinoma. The time point: blood 2 weeks post-SBRT. Treatment defined: 15 Gy SBRT to primary tumor, nephrectomy 4 weeks later. Assay: immunoSEQ multiplex PCR; the TCRdb copy retains only in-frame clones and omits some. The profile covers more than 150,000 clones, with roughly 89% appearing a single time and roughly 13% taken by the ten largest. The sample in question was blood, obtained from a patient whose treatment included radiotherapy and nephrectomy. The receptors here all came from a woman between 50 and 59 years old with renal cell carcinoma.

This clone has a single count. This chain links TRBV25-1 with TRBJ1-2; D possibly corresponds to TRBD1 (5 bases). Trimming removed 3 bases at V and 8 bases at J, with 13 bases between. The CDR3 covers 13 residues. Per germline, CDR1 MGHDK and CDR2 SYGVNS. CDR3 sequence reads: CASSDGGAGGYTF. The CDR3 bases are TGTGCCAGCAGTGATGGTGGGGCGGGCGGCTACACCTTC.

The V call is TRBV19, the J call TRBJ2-5; D remains unclear. Trimming left V 0 bases short and J 5 bases short, with 4 bases between. Germline CDR1 is LNHDA and CDR2 is SQIVND (reference sequence). This CDR3 is 12 amino acids long. The CDR3 DNA sequence: TGTGCCAGTAGTATAGATAGGGAGACCCAGTACTTC. It translates to CASSIDRETQYF.

The genes are TRBV6-1 and TRBJ1-3, with 7 bases matching TRBD1. Looked up from germline, CDR1 is MNHNS and CDR2 is SASEGT. The J segment lost 2 bases and the V segment lost 9 bases, leaving 4 bases of the junction unmatched. The CDR3 consists of 13 residues. The CDR3 here is CASKQGTGNTIYF. The CDR3 coding sequence is TGTGCCAGTAAACAGGGGACTGGAAACACCATATATTTT.

The rearrangement joins TRBV19 to TRBJ1-3, with unresolved D. The CDR3 has 15 amino acids. Germline V lookup: CDR1 LNHDA, CDR2 SQIVND (reference sequence). V dropped 5 bases and J dropped 2 bases, with 13 bases sitting between them. The CDR3 coding sequence is TGTGCCAGTAGTGCCACCGGGAGGACTGGAAACACCATATATTTT. Protein: CASSATGRTGNTIYF.

On this clone: The junction shows a germline mismatch at one end, possibly a read error. This chain connects TRBV7-7 to TRBJ2-2; D might be TRBD2 (5 bases). Germline assignment: CDR1 SSHAT and CDR2 FNYEAQ (reference sequence). The CDR3 extends over 16 amino acids. The CDR3 region is CASSLVPTSDAGELFF. The CDR3 DNA reads as TGTGCTAGCAGCTTAGTCCCCACTAGTGACGCCGGGGAGCTGTTTTTT.

CDR3 loop: CASPRGGITKNIQYF. DNA of the CDR3: TGCGCCAGCCCGAGGGGGGGCATCACCAAAAACATTCAGTACTTC. This chain connects TRBV5-1 to TRBJ2-4, with D possibly matching TRBD2 (7 bases). Germline V gene lookup returns CDR1 SGHRS and CDR2 YFSETQ. The CDR3 has 15 amino acids. Trimming removed 7 bases at V and 2 bases at J, with 16 bases between. The full variable domain, its missing parts supplied by reference TRBV5-1 and TRBJ2-4, is KAGVTQTPRYLIKTRGQQVTLSCSPISGHRSVSWYQQTPGQGLQFLFEYFSETQRNKGNFPGRFSGRQFSNSRSEMNVSTLELGDSALYLCASPRGGITKNIQYFGAGTRLSVL.

The V gene is TRBV19, the J gene TRBJ2-7; either TRBD1 or TRBD2 may fit D (7 bases each). This CDR3 has 14 amino acids. V was shortened by 9 bases and J by 3 bases, with 18 bases between the two germline ends. Germline loops: CDR1 LNHDA, CDR2 SQIVND (reference sequence). The CDR3: CASSSQGDYYEQYF. Here the CDR3 DNA reads TGTGCCAGCTCAAGCCAGGGGGACTACTACGAGCAGTACTTC.

This chain uses TRBV27 with TRBJ2-7; tentatively, D is TRBD2 (7 bases). Trimming left V 3 bases short and J 1 base short, with 13 bases between. Germline lookup yields CDR1 MNHEY and CDR2 SMNVEV (reference sequence). This CDR3 comprises 15 residues. CDR3 in DNA: TGTGCCAGCAGTTTTCGGGGGGCTGGATCCTACGAGCAGTACTTC. Protein product: CASSFRGAGSYEQYF.

The rearrangement joins TRBV19 to TRBJ1-1, with no clear D. Trimming stripped 3 bases from V and 0 bases from J, with 14 bases between. This CDR3 region has 16 residues. Germline values: CDR1 LNHDA, CDR2 SQIVND (reference sequence). The CDR3 loop is CASSILAAQMNTEAFF. The CDR3 DNA sequence: TGTGCCAGTAGTATCCTGGCAGCACAAATGAACACTGAAGCTTTCTTT.

V is TRBV29-1 and J is TRBJ1-5; D remains unclear. The length of the CDR3 is 14 residues. Germline CDR1 and CDR2: SQVTM and ANQGSEA. The germline V and J ends were trimmed by 6 bases and 4 bases, with 16 bases remaining between them. The CDR3 region is CSVITESGNQPQHF. The CDR3 nucleotides are TGCAGCGTGATAACAGAGTCGGGGAATCAGCCCCAGCATTTT.

The chain has TRBV6-5 and TRBJ1-6; no clear D gene. The CDR3 is 15 amino acids. CDR1 and CDR2 (germline): MNHEY, SVGAGI. V was pared by 6 bases and J by 9 bases, with 18 bases between. The CDR3 region has the DNA TGTGCCAGCAGACGACCGGCCCCCGGTGGTTCACCCCTCCACTTT. Amino acid sequence: CASRRPAPGGSPLHF.

This sequence joins TRBV7-9 and TRBJ2-7; 10 bases are a match to TRBD1. This CDR3 is built from 15 residues. V lost 5 bases to trimming and J lost 0 bases; unmatched junction nucleotides: 4. Germline values: CDR1 SEHNR, CDR2 FQNEAQ (reference sequence). The CDR3 sequence is CASSPGTGVSYEQYF. CDR3 nucleotides: TGTGCCAGCAGCCCCGGGACAGGGGTCTCCTACGAGCAGTACTTC.

This rearrangement joins TRBV2 to TRBJ2-5, with a weak D call TRBD2 (6 bases). The CDR3 is made up of 11 amino acids. The ends were cut back, 7 bases at V and 5 bases at J, with 8 bases in the middle. CDR1 and CDR2 (germline): SNHLY, FYNNEI. As DNA, the CDR3 is TGTGCCAGCAAGCTAGCGGAGACCCAGTACTTC. Translation: CASKLAETQYF.

The chain uses TRBV5-4 and TRBJ1-2; D remains unclear. In germline, CDR1 is SGHNT, CDR2 YYREEE (reference sequence). V lost 0 bases to trimming and J lost 8 bases, with 17 bases between them. The CDR3 consists of 15 residues. The CDR3 protein is CASSLGPGGFDGYTF. CDR3 DNA sequence: TGTGCCAGCAGCTTGGGCCCCGGCGGGTTCGACGGCTACACCTTC.

The chain links TRBV7-9 to TRBJ1-5; D unclear. V dropped 1 base and J dropped 1 base, with 11 bases sitting between them. Per the germline V gene, CDR1 is SEHNR and CDR2 is FQNEAQ (reference sequence). CDR3 length: 16 amino acids. CDR3 sequence reads: CASSLEGSWSNQPQHF. DNA for the CDR3: TGTGCCAGCAGCTTAGAAGGGTCGTGGAGCAATCAGCCCCAGCATTTT. Full variable domain (outside the CDR3, taken from reference TRBV7-9 and TRBJ1-5): DTGVSQNPRHKITKRGQNVTFRCDPISEHNRLYWYRQTLGQGPEFLTYFQNEAQLEKSRLLSDRFSAERPKGSFSTLEIQRTEQGDSAMYLCASSLEGSWSNQPQHFGDGTRLSIL.

V and J are TRBV7-6 and TRBJ2-1; TRBD2 matches 16 bases. Unmatched junction bases numbered 6, after V lost 5 bases and J lost 8 bases. The germline V gene encodes CDR1 SGHVS and CDR2 FNYEAQ. CDR3 length: 16 residues. CDR3 residues: CASSPGLAGGHDEQFF. Written as DNA, the CDR3 is TGTGCCAGCAGCCCGGGACTAGCGGGGGGGCACGATGAGCAGTTCTTC.

The V and J genes are TRBV19 and TRBJ1-2; TRBD1 is a possible D gene (6 bases). There are 17 residues in the CDR3. The germline V gene encodes CDR1 LNHDA and CDR2 SQIVND (reference sequence). Trimming left V 4 bases short and J 1 base short, with 19 bases between. DNA for the CDR3: TGTGCCAGTAGTACGGGGGGTCACAGGGATGGTAACTATGGCTACACCTTC. Translation gives CASSTGGHRDGNYGYTF. Filled out from reference TRBV19 and TRBJ1-2, the complete variable domain reads DGGITQSPKYLFRKEGQNVTLSCEQNLNHDAMYWYRQDPGQGLRLIYYSQIVNDFQKGDIAEGYSVSREKKESFPLTVTSAQKNPTAFYLCASSTGGHRDGNYGYTFGSGTRLTVV.

The V call is TRBV19, the J call TRBJ2-5; the D is unclear. Germline V gives CDR1 LNHDA, CDR2 SQIVND (reference sequence). The V end was cut by 4 bases, the J end by 0 bases, with 12 bases between. The CDR3 is 15 residues long. The CDR3 protein is CASSRGGPYQETQYF. The CDR3 DNA sequence: TGTGCCAGTAGTAGGGGTGGCCCTTACCAAGAGACCCAGTACTTC.

The rearrangement uses TRBV18 and TRBJ1-4; D remains unclear. V gave up 2 bases and J gave up 2 bases, with 3 bases separating them. Germline loops: CDR1 KGHSH, CDR2 LQKENI. CDR3 length: 13 amino acids. The CDR3 loop reads CASSPGTNEKLFF. CDR3 nucleotide sequence: TGTGCCAGCTCACCAGGTACTAATGAAAAACTGTTTTTT. The whole variable domain, filled in from reference TRBV18 and TRBJ1-4, reads NAGVMQNPRHLVRRRGQEARLRCSPMKGHSHVYWYRQLPEEGLKFMVYLQKENIIDESGMPKERFSAEFPKEGPSILRIQQVVRGDSAAYFCASSPGTNEKLFFGSGTQLSVL.

This clone was seen once. V gene TRBV11-2 combines with J gene TRBJ1-1; 9 bases are a match to TRBD1. Looked up from germline, CDR1 is SGHAT and CDR2 is FQNNGV. The CDR3 length is 16 residues. J gave up 1 base and V 1 base, and 4 bases lay outside the gene matches. CDR3 loop: CASSLVGQGRNTEAFF. CDR3 DNA: TGTGCCAGCAGCTTAGTAGGACAGGGGAGGAACACTGAAGCTTTCTTT.

As regards this clone: Relative to the germline gene, one junction end is altered; a read error may explain this. This chain uses TRBV7-7 with TRBJ2-5, with D unresolved. Germline CDR1 SSHAT, CDR2 FNYEAQ (reference sequence). The CDR3 consists of 13 residues. CDR3 DNA sequence: TGTGCTAGCAGCTGGACCCACCAAGAGACCCAGTACTTC. Translating gives CASSWTHQETQYF.

The chain is built from TRBV5-6 and TRBJ2-4; D may be TRBD1 (5 bases). The CDR3 spans 17 residues. Per the germline V gene, CDR1 is SGHDT and CDR2 is YYEEEE. V gave up 0 bases and J gave up 0 bases, with 13 bases separating them. CDR3 region: CASSLGTPKLAKNIQYF. CDR3 coding DNA: TGTGCCAGCAGCTTGGGGACACCGAAACTAGCCAAAAACATTCAGTACTTC.

The chain links TRBV7-2 to TRBJ2-1, with 7 bases identical to TRBD2. Germline CDR1 and CDR2: SGHTA and FQGNSA. This CDR3 contains 15 residues. With V trimmed by 4 bases and J by 2 bases, 5 bases remained unmatched. Here the CDR3 reads CASSSNRGAYNEQFF. The CDR3 DNA reads as TGTGCCAGCAGCTCCAACCGGGGGGCCTACAATGAGCAGTTCTTC.

The gene calls are TRBV18 and TRBJ2-5, with 7 bases fitting TRBD2. Germline CDR1 KGHSH, CDR2 LQKENI. The CDR3 spans 16 residues. After removal of 0 bases from V and 5 bases from J, the junction contained 9 bases not matched to a gene. Here the CDR3 reads CASSPPGTTRRETQYF. The CDR3 bases are TGTGCCAGCTCACCACCTGGGACTACCCGGAGGGAGACCCAGTACTTC.

The rearrangement links TRBV7-2 to TRBJ2-5; D is tentatively TRBD1 or TRBD2 (6 bases each). V lost 10 bases, J lost 1 base, and 16 bases lay in between. CDR1 and CDR2 from the germline V gene are SGHTA and FQGNSA. This CDR3 has 14 residues. The CDR3: CATDGGGGQETQYF. The CDR3 bases are TGTGCCACCGACGGCGGAGGGGGCCAAGAGACCCAGTACTTC.

The chain couples TRBV2 to TRBJ2-1, with 9 positions matching TRBD2. The CDR3 totals 17 residues. The V segment lost 7 bases and the J segment 0 bases; nucleotides outside the gene matches: 10. Germline V gene data show CDR1 as SNHLY and CDR2 as FYNNEI. CDR3 coding DNA: TGTGCCAGCATAAGCGGGGGGACGTCGAGCTCCTACAATGAGCAGTTCTTC. Encoded protein: CASISGGTSSSYNEQFF.

This chain uses TRBV10-3 with TRBJ1-1; 7 nucleotides align to TRBD1. V dropped 5 bases and J dropped 1; count of bases not matched to a gene: 10. The CDR3 totals 16 residues. Per germline, CDR1 ENHRY and CDR2 SYGVKD. CDR3 sequence reads: CAISQQPTGSNTEAFF. Here the CDR3 DNA reads TGTGCCATCAGTCAACAACCGACAGGGTCGAACACTGAAGCTTTCTTT.

The chain combines TRBV5-4 with TRBJ2-7; 10 nucleotides align to TRBD2. V dropped 10 bases and J dropped 4; count of bases not matched to a gene: 14. Germline CDR1 is SGHNT and CDR2 is YYREEE (reference sequence). The CDR3 is 15 amino acids. CDR3 DNA sequence: TGTGCCGACTCCCCGGGGAGCGGGGGGGCTTACGAGCAGTACTTC. This codes for CADSPGSGGAYEQYF.

The chain uses TRBV19 and TRBJ1-5, with D possibly matching TRBD1 (5 bases). The CDR3 spans 18 residues. Germline assignment: CDR1 LNHDA and CDR2 SQIVND (reference sequence). V was cut by 0 bases and J by 0 bases, with 15 bases left in between. Here the CDR3 reads CASSIDLWGGYSNQPQHF. The CDR3 region has the DNA TGTGCCAGTAGTATAGATCTATGGGGCGGATATAGCAATCAGCCCCAGCATTTT.

V usage is TRBV13 and J usage is TRBJ2-5; either TRBD1 or TRBD2 may fit D (5 bases each). The V and J ends lost 5 bases and 2 bases respectively, with 15 bases between them. CDR1 and CDR2 (germline): PRHDT, FYEKMQ (reference sequence). This CDR3 is 15 amino acids long. In nucleotides, the CDR3 is TGTGCCAGCAGCCCCCCCGGGACCCCACAAGAGACCCAGTACTTC. Its translation is CASSPPGTPQETQYF. Filled out from reference TRBV13 and TRBJ2-5, the complete variable domain reads AAGVIQSPRHLIKEKRETATLKCYPIPRHDTVYWYQQGPGQDPQFLISFYEKMQSDKGSIPDRFSAQQFSDYHSELNMSSLELGDSALYFCASSPPGTPQETQYFGPGTRLLVL.